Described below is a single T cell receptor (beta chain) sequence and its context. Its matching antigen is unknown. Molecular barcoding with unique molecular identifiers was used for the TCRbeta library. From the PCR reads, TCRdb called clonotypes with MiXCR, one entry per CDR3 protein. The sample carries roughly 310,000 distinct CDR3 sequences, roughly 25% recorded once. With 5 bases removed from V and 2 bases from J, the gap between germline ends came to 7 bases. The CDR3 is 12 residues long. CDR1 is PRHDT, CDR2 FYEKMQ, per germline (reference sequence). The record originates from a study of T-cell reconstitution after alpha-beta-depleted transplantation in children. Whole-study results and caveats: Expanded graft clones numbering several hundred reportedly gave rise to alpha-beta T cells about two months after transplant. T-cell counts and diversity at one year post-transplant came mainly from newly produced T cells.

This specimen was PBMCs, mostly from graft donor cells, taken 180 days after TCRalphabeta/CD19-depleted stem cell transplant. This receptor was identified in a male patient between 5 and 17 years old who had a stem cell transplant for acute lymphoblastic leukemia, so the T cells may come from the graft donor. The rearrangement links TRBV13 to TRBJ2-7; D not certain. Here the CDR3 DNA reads TGTGCCAGCAGCGTCCGGGCCTACGAGCAGTACTTC. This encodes CASSVRAYEQYF.